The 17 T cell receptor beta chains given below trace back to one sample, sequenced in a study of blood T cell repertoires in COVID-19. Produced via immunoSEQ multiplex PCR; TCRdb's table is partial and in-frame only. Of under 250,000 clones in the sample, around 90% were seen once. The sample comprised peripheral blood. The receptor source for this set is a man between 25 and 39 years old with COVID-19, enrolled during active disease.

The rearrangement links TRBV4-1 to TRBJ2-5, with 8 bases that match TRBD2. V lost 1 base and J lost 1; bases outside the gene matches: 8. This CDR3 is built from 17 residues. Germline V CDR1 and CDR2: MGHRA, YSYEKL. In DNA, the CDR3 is TGCGCCAGCAGCCAAGTTTTCAGCGGGGGCCTCCAAGAGACCCAGTACTTC. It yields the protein CASSQVFSGGLQETQYF.

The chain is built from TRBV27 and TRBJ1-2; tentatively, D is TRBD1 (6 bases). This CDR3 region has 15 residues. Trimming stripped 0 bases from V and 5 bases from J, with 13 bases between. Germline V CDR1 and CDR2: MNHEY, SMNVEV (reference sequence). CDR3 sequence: CASSLSRTESYGYTF. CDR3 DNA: TGTGCCAGCAGTTTATCGCGGACAGAATCTTATGGCTACACCTTC.

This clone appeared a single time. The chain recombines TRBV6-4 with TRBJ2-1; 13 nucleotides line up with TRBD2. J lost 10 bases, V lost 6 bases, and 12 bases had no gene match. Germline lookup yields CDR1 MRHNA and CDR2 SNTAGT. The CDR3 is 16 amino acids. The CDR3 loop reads CASSQQLAGGPGEQFF. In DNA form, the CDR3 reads TGTGCCAGCAGCCAACAACTAGCGGGGGGGCCTGGAGAGCAGTTCTTC.

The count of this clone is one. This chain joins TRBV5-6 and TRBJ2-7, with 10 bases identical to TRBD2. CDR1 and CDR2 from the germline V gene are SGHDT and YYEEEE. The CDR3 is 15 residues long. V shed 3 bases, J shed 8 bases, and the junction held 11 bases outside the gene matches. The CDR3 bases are TGTGCCAGCAGCTCCTATAGCGGGGGGACTTGGCAGCAGTACTTC. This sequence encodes CASSSYSGGTWQQYF.

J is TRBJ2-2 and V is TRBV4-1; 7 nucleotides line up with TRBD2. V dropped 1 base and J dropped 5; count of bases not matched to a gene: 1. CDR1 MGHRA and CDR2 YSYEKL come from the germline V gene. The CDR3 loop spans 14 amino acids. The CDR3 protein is CASSQVGGTGELFF. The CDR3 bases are TGCGCCAGCAGCCAAGTGGGGGGGACCGGGGAGCTGTTTTTT.

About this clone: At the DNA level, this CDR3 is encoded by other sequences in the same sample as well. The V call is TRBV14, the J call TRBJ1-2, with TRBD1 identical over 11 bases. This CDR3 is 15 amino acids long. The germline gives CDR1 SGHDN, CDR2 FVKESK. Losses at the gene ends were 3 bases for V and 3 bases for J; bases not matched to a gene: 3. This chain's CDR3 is CASSQGQGGYYGYTF. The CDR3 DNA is TGTGCCAGCAGCCAGGGACAGGGGGGATACTATGGCTACACCTTC.

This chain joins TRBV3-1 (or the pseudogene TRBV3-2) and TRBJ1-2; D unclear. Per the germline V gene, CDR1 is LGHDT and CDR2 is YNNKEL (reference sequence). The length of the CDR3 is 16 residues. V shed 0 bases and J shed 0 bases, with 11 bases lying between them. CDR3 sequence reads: CASSQDFRGANYGYTF. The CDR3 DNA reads TGTGCCAGCAGCCAAGATTTCAGAGGTGCTAACTATGGCTACACCTTC.

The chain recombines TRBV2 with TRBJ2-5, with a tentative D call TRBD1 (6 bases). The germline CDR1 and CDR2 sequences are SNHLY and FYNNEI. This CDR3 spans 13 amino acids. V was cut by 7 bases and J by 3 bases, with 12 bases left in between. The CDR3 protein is CASNMDRKETQYF. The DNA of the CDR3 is TGTGCCAGCAATATGGACAGAAAAGAGACCCAGTACTTC.

The CDR3 nucleotides read TGTGCCAGCAGCTTAGCCCCAGGGGGAAACTATGGCTACACCTTC. This gives the protein CASSLAPGGNYGYTF. The chain couples TRBV7-6 to TRBJ1-2, with 7 bases fitting TRBD1. Trimming took 0 bases from V and 2 from J; bases not matched to a gene: 3. The CDR3 has 15 amino acids. Germline V gene data show CDR1 as SGHVS and CDR2 as FNYEAQ.

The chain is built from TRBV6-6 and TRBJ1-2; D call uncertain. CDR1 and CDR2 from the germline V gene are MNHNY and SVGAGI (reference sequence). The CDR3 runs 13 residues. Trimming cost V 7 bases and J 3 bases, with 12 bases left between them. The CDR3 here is CASTTFGHYGYTF. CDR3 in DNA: TGTGCCAGCACGACATTTGGTCACTATGGCTACACCTTC.

CDR3 residues: CASTGSHGYTF. The DNA for the CDR3 is TGTGCCAGTACAGGGTCCCATGGCTACACCTTC. The chain uses TRBV19 and TRBJ1-2; possibly TRBD1 for D (5 bases). The CDR3 spans 11 residues. Per the germline V gene, CDR1 is LNHDA and CDR2 is SQIVND (reference sequence). V was trimmed by 7 bases and J by 6 bases, leaving 9 bases between them.

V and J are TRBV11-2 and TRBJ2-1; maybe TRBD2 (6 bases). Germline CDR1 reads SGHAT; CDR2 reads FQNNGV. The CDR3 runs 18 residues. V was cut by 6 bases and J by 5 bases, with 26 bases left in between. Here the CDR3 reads CASRPWDGGYRVNNEQFF. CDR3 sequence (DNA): TGTGCCAGCAGACCCTGGGACGGGGGTTATAGGGTGAACAATGAGCAGTTCTTC.

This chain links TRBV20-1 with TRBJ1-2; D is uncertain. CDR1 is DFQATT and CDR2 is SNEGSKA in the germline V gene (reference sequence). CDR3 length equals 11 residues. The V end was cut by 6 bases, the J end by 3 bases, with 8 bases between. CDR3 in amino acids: CSARGYYGYTF. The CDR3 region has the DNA TGCAGTGCACGGGGTTACTATGGCTACACCTTC.

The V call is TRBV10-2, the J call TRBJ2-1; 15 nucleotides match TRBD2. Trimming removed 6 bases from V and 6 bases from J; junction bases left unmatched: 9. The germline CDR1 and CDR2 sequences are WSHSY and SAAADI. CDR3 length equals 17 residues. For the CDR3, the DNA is TGCGCCAGCAGACCCGGACTAGCGGGGGGGCCTGGCAATGAGCAGTTCTTC. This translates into CASRPGLAGGPGNEQFF.

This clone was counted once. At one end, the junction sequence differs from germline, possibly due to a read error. This chain's CDR3 is CASGLGARGSSYEQYF. The CDR3 DNA reads TGCGCCAGCGGCTTGGGCGCTCGGGGGAGCTCCTACGAGCAGTACTTC. The chain uses TRBV5-1 and TRBJ2-7; possibly TRBD2 for D (6 bases). Germline V gene lookup returns CDR1 SGHRS and CDR2 YFSETQ. The CDR3 loop spans 16 amino acids.

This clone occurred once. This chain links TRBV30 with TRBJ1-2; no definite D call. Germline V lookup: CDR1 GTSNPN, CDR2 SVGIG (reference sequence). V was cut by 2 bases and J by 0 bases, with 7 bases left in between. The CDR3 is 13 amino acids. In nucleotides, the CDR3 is TGTGCCTGGAGTCCAGATTCTAACTATGGCTACACCTTC. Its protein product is CAWSPDSNYGYTF.

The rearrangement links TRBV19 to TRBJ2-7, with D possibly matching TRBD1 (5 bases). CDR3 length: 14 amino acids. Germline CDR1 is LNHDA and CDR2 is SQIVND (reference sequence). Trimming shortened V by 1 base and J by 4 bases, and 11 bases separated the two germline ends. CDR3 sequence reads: CASSIGAGPYEQYF. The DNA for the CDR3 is TGTGCCAGTAGTATAGGCGCAGGGCCGTACGAGCAGTACTTC.